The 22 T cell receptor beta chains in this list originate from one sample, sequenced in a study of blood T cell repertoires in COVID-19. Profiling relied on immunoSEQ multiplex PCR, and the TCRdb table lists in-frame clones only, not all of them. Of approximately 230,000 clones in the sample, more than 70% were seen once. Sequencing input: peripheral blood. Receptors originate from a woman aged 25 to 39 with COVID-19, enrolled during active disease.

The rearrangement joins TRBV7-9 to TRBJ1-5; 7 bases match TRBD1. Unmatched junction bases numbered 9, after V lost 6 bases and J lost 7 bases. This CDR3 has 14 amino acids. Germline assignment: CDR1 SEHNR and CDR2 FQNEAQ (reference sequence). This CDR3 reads CASSLAAGGQPQHF. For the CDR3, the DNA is TGTGCCAGCAGTTTGGCCGCAGGGGGACAGCCCCAGCATTTT.

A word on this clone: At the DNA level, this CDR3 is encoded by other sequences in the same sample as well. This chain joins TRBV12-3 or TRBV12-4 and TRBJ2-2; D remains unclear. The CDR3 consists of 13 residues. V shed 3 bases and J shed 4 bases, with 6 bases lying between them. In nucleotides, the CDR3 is TGTGCCAGCAGTTTTCCAGGCACCGGGGAGCTGTTTTTT. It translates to CASSFPGTGELFF.

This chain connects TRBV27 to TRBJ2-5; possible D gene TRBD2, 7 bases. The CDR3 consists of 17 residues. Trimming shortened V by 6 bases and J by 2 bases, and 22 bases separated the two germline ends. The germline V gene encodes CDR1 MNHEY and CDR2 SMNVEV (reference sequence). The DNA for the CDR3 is TGTGCCAGCAGCCCCGCCTTCGGGGGGCGAATTCAAGAGACCCAGTACTTC. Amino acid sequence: CASSPAFGGRIQETQYF.

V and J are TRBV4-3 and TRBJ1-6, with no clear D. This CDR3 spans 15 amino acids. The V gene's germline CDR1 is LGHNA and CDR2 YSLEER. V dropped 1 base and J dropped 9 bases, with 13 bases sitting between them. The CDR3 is CASSQVSGVGSPLHF. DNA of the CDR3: TGCGCCAGCAGCCAAGTTTCCGGGGTCGGTTCACCCCTCCACTTT.

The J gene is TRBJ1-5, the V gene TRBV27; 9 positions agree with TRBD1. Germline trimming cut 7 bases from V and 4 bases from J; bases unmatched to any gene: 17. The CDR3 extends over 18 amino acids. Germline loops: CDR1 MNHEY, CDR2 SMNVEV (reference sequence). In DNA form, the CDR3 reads TGTGCCAGCATGCGACGGCAGGGACAGGGAAAAAGTAATCAGCCCCAGCATTTT. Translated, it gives CASMRRQGQGKSNQPQHF.

The CDR3 nucleotides read TGTGCCAGCAGCGCCGATCCTTTCAGGGTGAACACTGAAGCTTTCTTT. Its translation is CASSADPFRVNTEAFF. The chain uses TRBV9 and TRBJ1-1; tentative D call: TRBD1 (5 bases). Between the trimmed V and J ends, which lost 3 bases and 0 bases, there was a span of 15 bases. The CDR3 loop spans 16 amino acids. Germline CDR1 SGDLS, CDR2 YYNGEE.

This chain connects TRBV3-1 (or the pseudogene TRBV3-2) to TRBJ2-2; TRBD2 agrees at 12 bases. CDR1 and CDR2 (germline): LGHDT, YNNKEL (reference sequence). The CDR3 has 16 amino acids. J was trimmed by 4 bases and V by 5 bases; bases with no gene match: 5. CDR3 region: CASSNLAGGSTGELFF. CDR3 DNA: TGTGCCAGCAGCAACCTAGCGGGGGGGAGCACCGGGGAGCTGTTTTTT.

The CDR3, as DNA: TGTGCCAGCAGCCAGGGCCGATTTTCTACTTCACCCCTCCACTTT. Translating gives CASSQGRFSTSPLHF. The chain recombines TRBV3-1 (or the pseudogene TRBV3-2) with TRBJ1-6; D unresolved. Germline V CDR1 and CDR2: LGHDT, YNNKEL (reference sequence). CDR3 length equals 15 residues. Trimming pared 3 bases from V and 9 bases from J, leaving 15 bases between.

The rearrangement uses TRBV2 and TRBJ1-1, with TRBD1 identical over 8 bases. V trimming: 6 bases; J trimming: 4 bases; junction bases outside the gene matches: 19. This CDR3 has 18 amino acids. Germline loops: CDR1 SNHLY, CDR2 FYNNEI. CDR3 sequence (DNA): TGTGCCAGCAGGCTTCCTTTGGACAGGGTTGGGTTTAGCACTGAAGCTTTCTTT. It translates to CASRLPLDRVGFSTEAFF.

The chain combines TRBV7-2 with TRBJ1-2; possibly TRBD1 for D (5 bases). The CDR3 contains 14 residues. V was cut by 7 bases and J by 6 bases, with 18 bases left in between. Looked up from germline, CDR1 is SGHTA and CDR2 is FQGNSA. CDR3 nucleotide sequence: TGTGCCAGCACCCCCCCGGGGGTTGACCATGGCTACACCTTC. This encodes CASTPPGVDHGYTF.

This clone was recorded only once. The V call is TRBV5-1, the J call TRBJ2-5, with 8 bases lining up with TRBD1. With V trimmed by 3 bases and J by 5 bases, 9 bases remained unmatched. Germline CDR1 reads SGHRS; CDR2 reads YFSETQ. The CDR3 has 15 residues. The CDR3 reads CASSWRQGSGETQYF. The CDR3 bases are TGCGCCAGCAGCTGGCGACAGGGGTCGGGGGAGACCCAGTACTTC.

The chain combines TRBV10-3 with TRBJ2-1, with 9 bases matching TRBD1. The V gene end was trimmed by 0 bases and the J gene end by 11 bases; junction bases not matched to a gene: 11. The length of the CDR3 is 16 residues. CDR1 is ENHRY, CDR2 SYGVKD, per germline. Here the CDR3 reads CAISESGDRVGFKQFF. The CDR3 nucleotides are TGTGCCATCAGTGAGTCGGGGGACAGGGTTGGATTTAAGCAGTTCTTC.

Here the CDR3 reads CASSRGQGAGEQYF. In nucleotides, the CDR3 is TGTGCCAGTAGCAGAGGACAGGGGGCGGGCGAGCAGTACTTC. The J gene is TRBJ2-7, the V gene TRBV19; 11 positions agree with TRBD1. The germline gives CDR1 LNHDA, CDR2 SQIVND (reference sequence). V lost 6 bases and J lost 6; bases outside the gene matches: 7. The CDR3 runs 14 residues.

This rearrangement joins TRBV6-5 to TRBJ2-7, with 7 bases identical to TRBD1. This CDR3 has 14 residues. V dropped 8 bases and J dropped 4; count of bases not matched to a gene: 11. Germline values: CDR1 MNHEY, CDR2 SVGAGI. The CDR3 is CASATPGQLYEQYF. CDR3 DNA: TGTGCCAGCGCAACCCCGGGACAGTTGTACGAGCAGTACTTC.

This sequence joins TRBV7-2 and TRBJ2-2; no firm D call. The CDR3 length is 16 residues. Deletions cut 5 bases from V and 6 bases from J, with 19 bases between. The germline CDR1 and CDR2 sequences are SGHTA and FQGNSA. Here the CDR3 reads CASSALVGFKSGELFF. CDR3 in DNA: TGTGCCAGCAGCGCCTTGGTCGGGTTCAAATCCGGGGAGCTGTTTTTT.

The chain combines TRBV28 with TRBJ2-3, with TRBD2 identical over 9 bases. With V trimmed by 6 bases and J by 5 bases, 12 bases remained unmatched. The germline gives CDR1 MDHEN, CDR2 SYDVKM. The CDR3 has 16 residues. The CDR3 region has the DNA TGTGCCAGCAGCCCCCTGAGAGCGGGGGGCCTAGATACGCAGTATTTT. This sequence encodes CASSPLRAGGLDTQYF.

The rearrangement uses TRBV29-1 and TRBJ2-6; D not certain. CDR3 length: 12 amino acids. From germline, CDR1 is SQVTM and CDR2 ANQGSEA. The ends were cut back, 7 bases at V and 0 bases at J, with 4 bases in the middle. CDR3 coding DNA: TGCAGCGGTCTCTCTGGGGCCAACGTCCTGACTTTC. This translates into CSGLSGANVLTF.

CDR3 nucleotide sequence: TGTGCCAGCTCACCATTGTCGTCTAGCGGGAGGAGAGAGCAGTTCTTC. The encoded protein is CASSPLSSSGRREQFF. The chain employs TRBV18 and TRBJ2-1; the match to TRBD2 covers 11 bases. In germline, CDR1 is KGHSH, CDR2 LQKENI. V shed 2 bases and J 10 bases; nucleotides not matched to a gene: 10. The length of the CDR3 is 16 residues.

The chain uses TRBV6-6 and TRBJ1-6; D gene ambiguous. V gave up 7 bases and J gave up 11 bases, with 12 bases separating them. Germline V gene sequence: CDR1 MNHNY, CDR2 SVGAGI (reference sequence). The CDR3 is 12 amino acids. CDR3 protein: CASNDITAPLHF. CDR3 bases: TGTGCCAGCAACGACATTACCGCACCCCTCCACTTT.

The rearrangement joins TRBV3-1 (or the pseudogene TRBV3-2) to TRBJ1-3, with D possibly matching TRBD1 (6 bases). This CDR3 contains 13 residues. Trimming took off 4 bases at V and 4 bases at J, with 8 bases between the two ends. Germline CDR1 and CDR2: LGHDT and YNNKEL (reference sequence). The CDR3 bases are TGTGCCAGCAGCCCCGGGACAGGAAACACCATATATTTT. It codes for CASSPGTGNTIYF.

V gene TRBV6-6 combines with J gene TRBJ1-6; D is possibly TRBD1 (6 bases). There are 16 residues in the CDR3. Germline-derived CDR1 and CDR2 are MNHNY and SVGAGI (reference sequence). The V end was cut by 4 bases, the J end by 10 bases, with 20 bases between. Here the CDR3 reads CASSSSLWGHSSPLHF. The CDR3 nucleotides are TGTGCCAGCAGTTCCTCGTTGTGGGGGCATAGCTCACCCCTCCACTTT.

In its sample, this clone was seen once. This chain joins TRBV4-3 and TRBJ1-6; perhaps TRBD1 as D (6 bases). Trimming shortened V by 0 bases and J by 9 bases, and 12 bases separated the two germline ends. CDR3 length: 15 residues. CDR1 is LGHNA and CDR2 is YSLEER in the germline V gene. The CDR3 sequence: CASSQDYTGISPLHF. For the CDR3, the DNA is TGCGCCAGCAGCCAAGATTACACAGGGATTTCACCCCTCCACTTT.